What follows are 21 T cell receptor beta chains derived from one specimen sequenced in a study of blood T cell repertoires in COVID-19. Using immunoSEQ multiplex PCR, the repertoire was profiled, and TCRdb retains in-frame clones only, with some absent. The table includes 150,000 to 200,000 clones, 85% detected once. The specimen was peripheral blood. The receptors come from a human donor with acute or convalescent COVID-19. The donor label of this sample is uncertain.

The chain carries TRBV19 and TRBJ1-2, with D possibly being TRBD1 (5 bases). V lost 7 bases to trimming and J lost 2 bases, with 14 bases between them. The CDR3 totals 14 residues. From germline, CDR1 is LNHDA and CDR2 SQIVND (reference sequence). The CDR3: CASTSRQSNYGYTF. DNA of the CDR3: TGTGCCAGTACCTCAAGACAGAGCAACTATGGCTACACCTTC.

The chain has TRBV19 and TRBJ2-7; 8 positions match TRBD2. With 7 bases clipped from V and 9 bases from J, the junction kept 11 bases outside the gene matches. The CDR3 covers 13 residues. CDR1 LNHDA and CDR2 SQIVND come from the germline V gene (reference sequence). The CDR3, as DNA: TGTGCCAGTACAGCGGGGGCGTTTACGGCGCAGTACTTC. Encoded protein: CASTAGAFTAQYF.

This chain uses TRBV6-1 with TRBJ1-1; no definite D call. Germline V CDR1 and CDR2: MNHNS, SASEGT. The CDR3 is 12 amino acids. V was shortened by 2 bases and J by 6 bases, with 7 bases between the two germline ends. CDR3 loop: CASSELGSEAFF. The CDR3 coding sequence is TGTGCCAGCAGTGAACTGGGCTCTGAAGCTTTCTTT.

The DNA for the CDR3 is TGTGCCAGCAGCCAAGAAACAGGGGGGAAGGGTGAAAAACTGTTTTTT. Amino acid sequence: CASSQETGGKGEKLFF. The V call is TRBV4-2, the J call TRBJ1-4, with 8 bases identical to TRBD1. Per germline, CDR1 LGHNA and CDR2 YNFKEQ. The CDR3 runs 16 residues. Germline trimming cut 0 bases from V and 7 bases from J; bases unmatched to any gene: 7.

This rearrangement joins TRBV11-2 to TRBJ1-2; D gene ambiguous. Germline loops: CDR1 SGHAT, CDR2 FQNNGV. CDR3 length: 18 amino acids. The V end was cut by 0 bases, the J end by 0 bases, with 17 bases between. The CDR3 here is CASSLDRKLRATNYGYTF. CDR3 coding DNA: TGTGCCAGCAGCTTAGATCGAAAGTTGAGGGCTACTAACTATGGCTACACCTTC. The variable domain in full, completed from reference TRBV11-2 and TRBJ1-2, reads EAGVAQSPRYKIIEKRQSVAFWCNPISGHATLYWYQQILGQGPKLLIQFQNNGVVDDSQLPKDRFSAERLKGVDSTLKIQPAKLEDSAVYLCASSLDRKLRATNYGYTFGSGTRLTVV.

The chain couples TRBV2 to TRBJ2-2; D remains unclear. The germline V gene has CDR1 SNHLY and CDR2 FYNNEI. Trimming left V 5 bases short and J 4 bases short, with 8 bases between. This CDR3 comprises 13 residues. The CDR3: CASSLRSTGELFF. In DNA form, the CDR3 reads TGTGCCAGCAGTCTACGGTCCACCGGGGAGCTGTTTTTT. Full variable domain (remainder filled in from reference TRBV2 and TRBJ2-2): EPEVTQTPSHQVTQMGQEVILRCVPISNHLYFYWYRQILGQKVEFLVSFYNNEISEKSEIFDDQFSVERPDGSNFTLKIRSTKLEDSAMYFCASSLRSTGELFFGEGSRLTVL.

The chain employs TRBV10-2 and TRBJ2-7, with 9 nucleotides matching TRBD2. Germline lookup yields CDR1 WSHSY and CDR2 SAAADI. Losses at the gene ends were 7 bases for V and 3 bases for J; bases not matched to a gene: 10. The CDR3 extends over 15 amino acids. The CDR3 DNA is TGCGCCAGCACGGTCCGAGCGGGGGGAAACTACGAGCAGTACTTC. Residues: CASTVRAGGNYEQYF.

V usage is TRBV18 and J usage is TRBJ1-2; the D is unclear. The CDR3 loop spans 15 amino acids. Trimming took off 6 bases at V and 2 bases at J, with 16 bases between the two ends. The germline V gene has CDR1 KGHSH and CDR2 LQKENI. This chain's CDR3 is CASSPGVGRNYGYTF. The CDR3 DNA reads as TGTGCCAGCTCCCCCGGGGTGGGTCGGAACTATGGCTACACCTTC.

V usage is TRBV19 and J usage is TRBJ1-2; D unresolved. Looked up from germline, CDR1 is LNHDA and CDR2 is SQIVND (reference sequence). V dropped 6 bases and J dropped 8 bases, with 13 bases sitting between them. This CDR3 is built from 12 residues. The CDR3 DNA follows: TGTGCCAGTAGCAGACGGGAACGGGGCTACACCTTC. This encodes CASSRRERGYTF. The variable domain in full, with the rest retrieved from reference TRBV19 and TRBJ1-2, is DGGITQSPKYLFRKEGQNVTLSCEQNLNHDAMYWYRQDPGQGLRLIYYSQIVNDFQKGDIAEGYSVSREKKESFPLTVTSAQKNPTAFYLCASSRRERGYTFGSGTRLTVV.

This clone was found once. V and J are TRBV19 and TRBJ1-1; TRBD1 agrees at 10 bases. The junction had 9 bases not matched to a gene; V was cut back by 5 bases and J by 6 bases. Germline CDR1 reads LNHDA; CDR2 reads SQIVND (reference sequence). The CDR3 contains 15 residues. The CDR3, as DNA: TGTGCCAGTAGTGCCCCGGACAGGGGGGTGCCTGAAGCTTTCTTT. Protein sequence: CASSAPDRGVPEAFF.

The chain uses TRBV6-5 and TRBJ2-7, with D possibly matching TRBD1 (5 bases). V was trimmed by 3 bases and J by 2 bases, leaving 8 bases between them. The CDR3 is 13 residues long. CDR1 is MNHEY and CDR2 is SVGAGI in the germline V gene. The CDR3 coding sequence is TGTGCCAGCAGTTATACAGGAGCCTACGAGCAGTACTTC. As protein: CASSYTGAYEQYF.

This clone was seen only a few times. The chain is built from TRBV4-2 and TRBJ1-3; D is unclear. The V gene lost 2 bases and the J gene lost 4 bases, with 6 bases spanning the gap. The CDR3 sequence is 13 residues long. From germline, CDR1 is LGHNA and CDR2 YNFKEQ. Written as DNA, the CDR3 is TGTGCCAGCAGCCAAACGCTAGGAAACACCATATATTTT. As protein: CASSQTLGNTIYF.

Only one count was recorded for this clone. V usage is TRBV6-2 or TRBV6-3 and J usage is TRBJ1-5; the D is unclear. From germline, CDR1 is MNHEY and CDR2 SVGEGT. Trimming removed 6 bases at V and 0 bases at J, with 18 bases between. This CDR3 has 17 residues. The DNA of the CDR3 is TGTGCCAGCAGCCTCGCGGTCGCCAGAAATAGCAATCAGCCCCAGCATTTT. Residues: CASSLAVARNSNQPQHF.

CDR3 amino acids: CASSLTGSSYNEQFF. As DNA, the CDR3 is TGTGCCAGCAGCTTGACAGGGAGCTCCTACAATGAGCAGTTCTTC. The V gene is TRBV9, the J gene TRBJ2-1; 7 nucleotides match TRBD1. The CDR3 loop spans 15 amino acids. The trim removed 4 bases at V and 0 bases at J, leaving 4 bases unmatched. Germline V gives CDR1 SGDLS, CDR2 YYNGEE.

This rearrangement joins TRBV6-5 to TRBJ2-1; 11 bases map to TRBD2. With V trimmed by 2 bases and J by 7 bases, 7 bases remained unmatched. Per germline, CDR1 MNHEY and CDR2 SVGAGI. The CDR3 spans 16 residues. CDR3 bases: TGTGCCAGCAGTTACGGCGTAGCGGGGGGGCGAAATGAGCAGTTCTTC. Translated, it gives CASSYGVAGGRNEQFF.

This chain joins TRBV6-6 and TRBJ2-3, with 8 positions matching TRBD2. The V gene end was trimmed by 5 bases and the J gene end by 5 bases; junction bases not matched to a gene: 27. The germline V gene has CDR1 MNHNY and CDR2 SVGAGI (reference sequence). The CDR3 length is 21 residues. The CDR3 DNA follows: TGTGCCAGCAGTCCCCGTTTAAGGGTTTGGTTGGACGGGGGGGCCGAAGATACGCAGTATTTT. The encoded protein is CASSPRLRVWLDGGAEDTQYF.

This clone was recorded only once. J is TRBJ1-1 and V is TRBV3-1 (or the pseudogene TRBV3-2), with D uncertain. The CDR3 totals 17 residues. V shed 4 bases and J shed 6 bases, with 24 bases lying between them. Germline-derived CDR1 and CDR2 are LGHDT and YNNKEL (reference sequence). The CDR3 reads CASSPHTNRQSVPEAFF. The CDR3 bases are TGTGCCAGCAGCCCCCATACAAATAGACAATCGGTCCCTGAAGCTTTCTTT.

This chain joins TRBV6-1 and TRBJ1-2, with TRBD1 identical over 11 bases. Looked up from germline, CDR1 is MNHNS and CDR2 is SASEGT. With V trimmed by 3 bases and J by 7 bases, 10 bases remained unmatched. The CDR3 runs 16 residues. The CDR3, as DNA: TGTGCCAGCAGTGACCGCGGGACAGGGGGGATTGGTGGCTACACCTTC. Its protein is CASSDRGTGGIGGYTF.

CDR3 residues: CASSTRQNTEAFF. Here the CDR3 DNA reads TGTGCCAGCAGTACCAGACAAAACACTGAAGCTTTCTTT. The chain joins TRBV25-1 to TRBJ1-1; D remains unclear. Per germline, CDR1 MGHDK and CDR2 SYGVNS. V lost 5 bases and J 2 bases, leaving 9 bases between the germline ends. The CDR3 is 13 residues long.

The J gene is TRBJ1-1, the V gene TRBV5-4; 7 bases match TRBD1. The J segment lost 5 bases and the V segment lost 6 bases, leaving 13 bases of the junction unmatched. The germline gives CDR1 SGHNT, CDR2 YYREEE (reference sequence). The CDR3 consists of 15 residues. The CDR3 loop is CASTQWAGGGTEAFF. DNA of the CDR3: TGTGCCAGCACCCAGTGGGCAGGGGGAGGAACTGAAGCTTTCTTT.

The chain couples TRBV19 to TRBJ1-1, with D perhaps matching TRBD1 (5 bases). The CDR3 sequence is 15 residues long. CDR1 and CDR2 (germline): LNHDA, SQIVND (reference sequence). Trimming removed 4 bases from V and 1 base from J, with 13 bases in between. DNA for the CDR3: TGTGCCAGTAGTAGAGGTGGGGCGCGGAACACTGAAGCTTTCTTT. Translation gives CASSRGGARNTEAFF.